The 5 T cell receptor beta chains below come from one sample, sequenced in a study of OX40 agonist ivuxolimab in advanced cancers. The method was immunoSEQ multiplex PCR; TCRdb's version includes in-frame clones alone and lacks a portion of them. Of 90,000 to 100,000 clones listed, around 85% are singletons. Specimen: CD4+ or CD8+ T cells sorted from blood, collected in a trial of the OX40 agonist ivuxolimab. The receptor source for this set is an adult with an advanced solid tumor such as melanoma, head and neck, liver or kidney cancer.

The genes are TRBV5-6 and TRBJ2-4; 9 bases map to TRBD1. This CDR3 has 16 residues. The J segment lost 5 bases and the V segment lost 4 bases, leaving 10 bases of the junction unmatched. Germline V CDR1 and CDR2: SGHDT, YYEEEE. CDR3 amino acids: CASSKGQGGDENIQYF. CDR3 bases: TGTGCCAGCAGCAAGGGACAGGGAGGTGATGAAAACATTCAGTACTTC.

The chain links TRBV5-4 to TRBJ1-1; D is unresolved. The CDR3 runs 14 residues. The V gene's germline CDR1 is SGHNT and CDR2 YYREEE (reference sequence). V lost 4 bases, J lost 11 bases, and 21 bases lay in between. As DNA, the CDR3 is TGTGCCAGCAGCACCGAGGAGGGCGGTAGGTGGGCTTTCTTT. Protein product: CASSTEEGGRWAFF.

This chain joins TRBV19 and TRBJ2-5, with 12 bases aligning to TRBD2. Germline CDR1 is LNHDA and CDR2 is SQIVND (reference sequence). Germline trimming cut 3 bases from V and 5 bases from J; bases unmatched to any gene: 16. The length of the CDR3 is 19 residues. The CDR3 region has the DNA TGTGCCAGTAGTATTTTCCTACAGACTAGCGGGAGAGGCTGGGAGACCCAGTACTTC. Encoded protein: CASSIFLQTSGRGWETQYF.

This rearrangement joins TRBV2 to TRBJ2-7; 10 nucleotides align to TRBD2. V dropped 6 bases and J dropped 0; count of bases not matched to a gene: 5. This CDR3 comprises 15 residues. The germline V gene has CDR1 SNHLY and CDR2 FYNNEI. This CDR3 reads CASRGGLANSYEQYF. The CDR3 DNA reads as TGTGCCAGCAGGGGGGGACTAGCGAACTCCTACGAGCAGTACTTC.

The chain couples TRBV4-1 to TRBJ2-5, with TRBD2 matching over 7 bases. CDR1 and CDR2 (germline): MGHRA, YSYEKL. The ends lost 0 bases at V and 3 bases at J; junction bases unmatched: 16. The CDR3 length is 19 residues. CDR3 bases: TGCGCCAGCAGCCAAGAGCGGGAGAGCGTCATGTCCCCAAAAGAGACCCAGTACTTC. Protein: CASSQERESVMSPKETQYF.